Listed below are T cell receptor beta chains from one sample, sequenced in a study of regulatory T cells in long-lasting Graves disease. Each CDR3 protein gets one entry after TCRdb re-called the multiplex PCR reads with MiXCR. The sample gives hundreds of thousands of distinct CDR3 sequences, less than 25% of which show up once; 6.5% to 8% is in the top ten. Sequencing used peripheral blood mononuclear cells (PBMCs), obtained when the disease was refractory, from a patient treated with antithyroid drugs. These receptors originate from a female donor with Graves disease. Both conserved end residues are part of each CDR3. The order of the fields is D gene, clone size, V gene, J gene, CDR3 protein, CDR3 DNA. A D gene is named only where the DNA matches it firmly. Some rows mark clone size as missing; the rest say once, few, many or name a class of expanded clone.

D: NA
size: many
V: TRBV2
J: TRBJ1-5
CDR3: CASSQEEQPQHF
DNA: TGTGCCAGCAGCCAAGAGGAACAGCCCCAGCATTTT

D: TRBD2
size: few
V: TRBV27
J: TRBJ2-2
CDR3: CASSLKAGGPPYAGELFF
DNA: TGTGCCAGCAGTTTAAAAGCGGGAGGGCCCCCGTACGCCGGGGAGCTGTTTTTT

D: NA
size: NA
V: TRBV20-1
J: TRBJ2-2
CDR3: CSASWDNTGELFF
DNA: TGCAGTGCTAGTTGGGATAACACCGGGGAGCTGTTTTTT

D: NA
size: few
V: TRBV3-1
J: TRBJ2-5
CDR3: CASSPAVGSRLAQYF
DNA: TGTGCCAGCAGTCCGGCGGTCGGTTCAAGATTGGCCCAGTACTTC

D: NA
size: few
V: TRBV7-3
J: TRBJ2-7
CDR3: CASSPQRGYEQYF
DNA: TGTGCCAGCAGCCCACAGCGTGGATACGAGCAGTACTTC

D: TRBD2
size: many
V: TRBV28
J: TRBJ2-7
CDR3: CASSLGGVTSGSYEQYF
DNA: TGTGCCAGCAGTTTAGGGGGGGTGACTAGCGGGAGCTACGAGCAGTACTTC

D: NA
size: NA
V: TRBV5-4
J: TRBJ2-7
CDR3: CASSLYRSEQYF
DNA: TGTGCCAGCAGCCTCTATAGGAGCGAGCAGTACTTC

D: NA
size: many
V: TRBV28
J: TRBJ1-2
CDR3: CASSFRGSLNYGYTF
DNA: TGTGCCAGCAGTTTTAGGGGCAGCCTAAACTATGGCTACACCTTC

D: TRBD2
size: many
V: TRBV28
J: TRBJ2-5
CDR3: CASSYQGLAGLQETQYF
DNA: TGTGCCAGCAGCTACCAGGGACTAGCGGGCCTTCAAGAGACCCAGTACTTC

D: TRBD1
size: NA
V: TRBV19
J: TRBJ2-7
CDR3: CASGGTGAHEQYF
DNA: TGTGCCAGTGGAGGGACAGGGGCCCACGAGCAGTACTTC

D: NA
size: few
V: TRBV9
J: TRBJ2-7
CDR3: CASSVDAVPYEQYF
DNA: TGTGCCAGCAGCGTGGACGCTGTTCCCTACGAGCAGTACTTC

D: NA
size: few
V: TRBV7-8
J: TRBJ2-2
CDR3: CASSLEPYTGELFF
DNA: TGTGCCAGCAGCTTAGAACCTTACACCGGGGAGCTGTTTTTT

D: TRBD1
size: NA
V: TRBV28
J: TRBJ2-7
CDR3: CASSHLGDRAGEQYF
DNA: TGTGCCAGCAGTCATCTCGGGGACAGGGCTGGAGAGCAGTACTTC

D: TRBD2
size: NA
V: TRBV20-1
J: TRBJ2-7
CDR3: CSADQDLADYEQYF
DNA: TGCAGTGCTGACCAAGACCTAGCGGACTACGAGCAGTACTTC

D: NA
size: few
V: TRBV14
J: TRBJ2-7
CDR3: CASSQDFGTSTRGQYF
DNA: TGTGCCAGCAGCCAAGATTTCGGGACTTCCACCCGAGGGCAGTACTTC

D: TRBD1
size: few
V: TRBV19
J: TRBJ1-1
CDR3: CASSQTGGVEAFF
DNA: TGTGCCAGTAGCCAAACAGGGGGCGTTGAAGCTTTCTTT

D: NA
size: many
V: TRBV20-1
J: TRBJ2-7
CDR3: CSAPRGPNAYEQYF
DNA: TGCAGTGCTCCTAGGGGTCCCAACGCCTACGAGCAGTACTTC

D: NA
size: few
V: TRBV30
J: TRBJ1-4
CDR3: CAWNTGSEKLFF
DNA: TGTGCCTGGAACACAGGGAGTGAAAAACTGTTTTTT

D: TRBD1
size: many
V: TRBV12-3/TRBV12-4
J: TRBJ2-7
CDR3: CASSRTGFEQYF
DNA: TGTGCCAGCAGCCGGACAGGGTTCGAGCAGTACTTC

D: TRBD1
size: many
V: TRBV9
J: TRBJ1-2
CDR3: CASSAHDRESPSYGYTF
DNA: TGTGCCAGCAGCGCTCATGACAGGGAAAGCCCGAGCTATGGCTACACCTTC

D: TRBD2
size: NA
V: TRBV24-1
J: TRBJ2-7
CDR3: CATSDPTSGSSHEQYF
DNA: TGTGCCACCAGTGACCCGACTAGCGGGAGCTCCCACGAGCAGTACTTC

D: TRBD1
size: many
V: TRBV28
J: TRBJ2-5
CDR3: CASRWTGGRETQYF
DNA: TGTGCCAGCAGGTGGACAGGGGGTAGAGAGACCCAGTACTTC

D: TRBD1
size: many
V: TRBV28
J: TRBJ2-2
CDR3: CASSAPGQGNTGELFF
DNA: TGTGCCAGCAGTGCACCGGGACAGGGGAACACCGGGGAGCTGTTTTTT

D: NA
size: NA
V: TRBV29-1
J: TRBJ2-1
CDR3: CSVEVRDHNEQFF
DNA: TGCAGCGTTGAAGTTAGGGACCACAATGAGCAGTTCTTC

D: NA
size: NA
V: TRBV29-1
J: TRBJ2-5
CDR3: CSALDYNGYQETQYF
DNA: TGCAGCGCCCTGGACTATAATGGGTACCAAGAGACCCAGTACTTC

D: TRBD2
size: NA
V: TRBV29-1
J: TRBJ2-5
CDR3: CSVENSAGERETQYF
DNA: TGCAGCGTTGAAAACTCGGCGGGAGAACGGGAGACCCAGTACTTC

D: NA
size: many
V: TRBV7-3
J: TRBJ2-1
CDR3: CASSLTADRYNEQFF
DNA: TGTGCCAGCAGCTTAACGGCTGACAGGTACAATGAGCAGTTCTTC

D: TRBD1
size: NA
V: TRBV3-1
J: TRBJ1-3
CDR3: CASSSSWGDRAGNTIYF
DNA: TGTGCCAGCAGCTCGTCGTGGGGGGACAGGGCTGGAAACACCATATATTTT

D: TRBD2
size: NA
V: TRBV7-8
J: TRBJ2-1
CDR3: CASSKSGRPEQFF
DNA: TGTGCCAGCAGCAAAAGCGGGAGACCCGAGCAGTTCTTC

D: NA
size: NA
V: TRBV10-2
J: TRBJ1-5
CDR3: CASSPEGANNQPQHF
DNA: TGCGCCAGCAGCCCCGAAGGGGCAAACAATCAGCCCCAGCATTTT

D: NA
size: many
V: TRBV7-2
J: TRBJ2-7
CDR3: CASSLVATATYEQYF
DNA: TGTGCCAGCAGCTTAGTCGCGACGGCCACCTACGAGCAGTACTTC

D: NA
size: many
V: TRBV2
J: TRBJ2-5
CDR3: CASSVGAQETQYF
DNA: TGTGCCAGCAGTGTAGGGGCCCAAGAGACCCAGTACTTC

D: TRBD1
size: few
V: TRBV6-2/TRBV6-3
J: TRBJ2-2
CDR3: CASSYSDRVSSGELFF
DNA: TGTGCCAGCAGTTACTCGGACAGGGTATCATCCGGGGAGCTGTTTTTT

D: TRBD2
size: NA
V: TRBV28
J: TRBJ2-7
CDR3: CASSLGGLAGSHEQYF
DNA: TGTGCCAGCAGTTTAGGCGGTCTAGCGGGATCCCACGAGCAGTACTTC

D: NA
size: many
V: TRBV28
J: TRBJ2-7
CDR3: CASSFEGDLRQYF
DNA: TGTGCCAGCAGTTTTGAGGGGGACTTACGACAGTACTTC

D: TRBD1
size: NA
V: TRBV27
J: TRBJ1-1
CDR3: CASSARTGGRPAFF
DNA: TGTGCCAGCAGTGCGCGGACAGGAGGCCGGCCGGCTTTCTTT

D: TRBD1
size: few
V: TRBV5-1
J: TRBJ1-2
CDR3: CASSLDTGGNSYGYTF
DNA: TGCGCCAGCAGCTTGGATACAGGGGGCAATAGCTATGGCTACACCTTC

D: TRBD1
size: few
V: TRBV20-1
J: TRBJ2-7
CDR3: CSAMTGTGAYEQYF
DNA: TGCAGTGCTATGACCGGGACAGGGGCCTACGAGCAGTACTTC

D: NA
size: NA
V: TRBV20-1
J: TRBJ2-7
CDR3: CSARHDEQYF
DNA: TGCAGTGCTAGACACGACGAGCAGTACTTC